Below, one TCR beta chain is given with its context. Antigen specificity is unknown. The data belong to a study of T-cell memory formation after mild COVID-19. Findings and limits, study-wide: Later expanders leaned CD4+, whereas clones that contracted between day 15 and 85 were balanced CD4/CD8.

It was 5'RACE with constant-segment primers that produced the TCR alpha and TCR beta cDNA libraries, which carried sample barcodes and UMIs. MiXCR was run by TCRdb on the 5' RACE reads, yielding one entry per CDR3 protein. The table has fewer than 350,000 distinct CDR3 sequences, roughly 8.2% seen once. V was cut by 1 base and J by 5 bases, with 14 bases left in between. In germline, CDR1 is SGHTA, CDR2 FQGNSA. This CDR3 comprises 15 residues. V is TRBV7-2 and J is TRBJ1-1; TRBD1 might be the D (6 bases). Sequencing used PBMCs or a T cell subset sorted from them (not recorded which). The clonotype was recovered from a man between 18 and 29 years old who had mild COVID-19 (a few samples of this study predate the infection). Cell type and time point are not known. CDR3 bases: TGTGCCAGCAGCTTAGTTCGGGGGGCACGGACTGAAGCTTTCTTT. Translation: CASSLVRGARTEAFF.